This T cell receptor (beta chain) was captured in a study of shared clonotypes between healthy human individuals. The CDR3 is made up of 13 amino acids. Germline values: CDR1 ENHRY, CDR2 SYGVKD. V gave up 4 bases and J gave up 6 bases, with 12 bases separating them. Researchers sequenced unsorted PBMC DNA using ten immunoSEQ deep assay plates. In the study's own analysis: ImmunoSEQ only sent back junction sequences with no quality scores, so filtering was done differently. Sequencing was performed with immunoSEQ multiplex PCR; in TCRdb, only in-frame clones are kept and a portion is missing. V, J and clone size were drawn from that table, and D and trimming were deduced from the DNA. Among some 530,000 clones listed, more than 75% were seen once. Study donors comprised healthy, HIV-negative adults devoid of recent acute infection or vaccination. Approximately 100 million PBMCs served as the genomic DNA source for unsorted samples.

In this sample, this clone turned up once. This sequence was found in a woman between 40 and 55 years old in good health. Some clones in this sample may be carry-over from other donors' samples. Sequenced: PBMCs. J is TRBJ1-2 and V is TRBV10-3; D is possibly TRBD1 (5 bases). CDR3 loop: CAISAGTSNGYTF. The CDR3 DNA reads TGTGCCATCAGTGCTGGGACCTCAAATGGCTACACCTTC.